The 6 T cell receptor beta chains presented below share a single source sample, sequenced in a study of T cell repertoires in cytomegalovirus infection. These receptors' antigens are unknown. TCRdb re-analysed the reads in MiXCR, keeping a single row per CDR3 protein. The table records around 100,000 distinct CDR3 sequences, 9.5% to 13% of them present only once. The sample taken for sequencing was PBMCs, sequenced either directly or after in vitro stimulation (not recorded which). These receptors all come from a human donor in good health (CMV status not recorded). Some clones in this sample may be carry-over from other donors' samples.

In this sample, this clonotype turned up many times. One junction end disagrees with the germline gene, perhaps due to a read error. This chain uses TRBV7-2 with TRBJ2-2, with TRBD2 identical over 7 bases. This CDR3 is 14 amino acids long. Germline assignment: CDR1 SGHTA and CDR2 FQGNSA. The CDR3 sequence: CASSPSGNAGELFF. The CDR3 nucleotides are TGTGCCAGCAGCCCAAGCGGGAACGCCGGGGAGCTGTTTTTT.

The chain couples TRBV19 to TRBJ2-3; a weak D match, TRBD1 (6 bases). This CDR3 region has 15 residues. CDR1 and CDR2 from the germline V gene are LNHDA and SQIVND (reference sequence). Trimming shortened V by 3 bases and J by 3 bases, and 13 bases separated the two germline ends. In DNA form, the CDR3 reads TGTGCCAGTAGTATCGTGACAGGCGATACAGATACGCAGTATTTT. It yields the protein CASSIVTGDTDTQYF.

The V and J genes are TRBV20-1 and TRBJ2-1; possible D gene TRBD2, 5 bases. From germline, CDR1 is DFQATT and CDR2 SNEGSKA (reference sequence). The CDR3 length is 10 residues. V lost 3 bases to trimming and J lost 9 bases, with 6 bases between them. DNA of the CDR3: TGCAGTGCTAGCGAGGGTGAGCAGTTCTTC. Encoded protein: CSASEGEQFF.

This clonotype appeared many times. The gene calls are TRBV7-9 and TRBJ1-1; 9 nucleotides agree with TRBD1. This CDR3 has 16 residues. Germline assignment: CDR1 SEHNR and CDR2 FQNEAQ (reference sequence). The trim removed 2 bases at V and 2 bases at J, leaving 6 bases unmatched. CDR3: CASSLTPGQGNTEAFF. The CDR3 DNA is TGTGCCAGCAGCTTAACCCCGGGACAGGGTAACACTGAAGCTTTCTTT.

The gene calls are TRBV4-1 and TRBJ1-4, with D unresolved. Trimming removed 3 bases from V and 3 bases from J, with 11 bases in between. Germline V gene sequence: CDR1 MGHRA, CDR2 YSYEKL. The CDR3 runs 15 residues. The CDR3 DNA is TGCGCCAGCAGCCAGTTGGGGTTGGCTAATGAAAAACTGTTTTTT. Amino acids: CASSQLGLANEKLFF.

V and J are TRBV19 and TRBJ2-1; 7 bases line up with TRBD2. Per the germline V gene, CDR1 is LNHDA and CDR2 is SQIVND (reference sequence). V lost 5 bases to trimming and J lost 1 base; unmatched junction nucleotides: 11. CDR3 size: 17 residues. CDR3 sequence: CASSQPAGGSSYNEQFF. Here the CDR3 DNA reads TGTGCCAGTAGTCAACCGGCCGGCGGGAGTTCCTACAATGAGCAGTTCTTC. Supplemented by reference TRBV19 and TRBJ2-1, the full variable domain reads DGGITQSPKYLFRKEGQNVTLSCEQNLNHDAMYWYRQDPGQGLRLIYYSQIVNDFQKGDIAEGYSVSREKKESFPLTVTSAQKNPTAFYLCASSQPAGGSSYNEQFFGPGTRLTVL.